The entry below gives a single T cell receptor (beta chain) sequence along with its context. Looked up from germline, CDR1 is MDHEN and CDR2 is SYDVKM. V gave up 6 bases and J gave up 5 bases, with 22 bases separating them. This CDR3 is built from 16 residues. This entry comes from a study of blood T cell repertoires in COVID-19. The wider study: PBMCs, B-cell-depleted T cells, or T cells provided the cDNA or gDNA that made up the material.

TCRdb's copy holds only in-frame clones and misses some; the assay was immunoSEQ multiplex PCR. The sample records about 250,000 clones, around nine tenths being singletons. Source material: peripheral blood. The chain joins TRBV28 to TRBJ1-1, with D perhaps TRBD1 (5 bases). The sequence was collected from a woman in her sixties who had recovered from COVID-19. The CDR3 sequence is CASRPPSAARGTEAFF. CDR3 nucleotide sequence: TGTGCCAGCAGACCACCCTCGGCGGCCCGGGGGACTGAAGCTTTCTTT.